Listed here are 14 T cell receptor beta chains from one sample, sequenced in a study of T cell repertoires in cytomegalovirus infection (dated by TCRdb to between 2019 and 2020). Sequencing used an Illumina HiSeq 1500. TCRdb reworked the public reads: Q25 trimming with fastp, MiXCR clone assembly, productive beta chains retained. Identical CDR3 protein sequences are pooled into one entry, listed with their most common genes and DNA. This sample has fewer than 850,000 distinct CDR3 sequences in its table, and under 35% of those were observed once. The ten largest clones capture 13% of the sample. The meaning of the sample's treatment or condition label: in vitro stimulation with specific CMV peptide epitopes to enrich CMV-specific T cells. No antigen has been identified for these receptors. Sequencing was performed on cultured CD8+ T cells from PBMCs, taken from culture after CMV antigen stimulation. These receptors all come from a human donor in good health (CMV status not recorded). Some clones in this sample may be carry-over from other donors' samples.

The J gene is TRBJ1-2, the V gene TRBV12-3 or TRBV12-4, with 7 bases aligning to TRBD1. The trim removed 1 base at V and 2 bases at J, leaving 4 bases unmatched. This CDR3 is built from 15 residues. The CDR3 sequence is CASSLVGTVNYGYTF. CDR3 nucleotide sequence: TGTGCCAGCAGTTTAGTCGGGACAGTCAACTATGGCTACACCTTC.

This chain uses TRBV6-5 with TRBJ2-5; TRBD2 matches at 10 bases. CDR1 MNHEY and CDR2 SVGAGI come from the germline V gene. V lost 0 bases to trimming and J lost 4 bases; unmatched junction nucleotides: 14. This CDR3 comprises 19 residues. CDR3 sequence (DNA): TGTGCCAGCAGTTACTCCCCTCCACTTAGCGGGGGGCCGGGAGAGACCCAGTACTTC. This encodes CASSYSPPLSGGPGETQYF.

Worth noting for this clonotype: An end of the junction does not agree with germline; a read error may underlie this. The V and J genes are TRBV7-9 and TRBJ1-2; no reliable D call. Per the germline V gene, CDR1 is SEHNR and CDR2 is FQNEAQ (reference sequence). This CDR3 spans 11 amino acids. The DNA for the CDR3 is TGTGCCAGCAGCCTAGATCCTCCGGCGTTCTTC. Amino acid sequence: CASSLDPPAFF.

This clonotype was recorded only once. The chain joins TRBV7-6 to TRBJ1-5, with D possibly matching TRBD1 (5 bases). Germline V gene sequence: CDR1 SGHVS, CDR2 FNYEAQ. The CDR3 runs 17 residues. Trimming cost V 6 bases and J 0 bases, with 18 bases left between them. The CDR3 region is CASSLRAGRASNQPQHF. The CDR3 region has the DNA TGTGCCAGCAGTCTGAGGGCAGGGCGAGCTAGCAATCAGCCCCAGCATTTT. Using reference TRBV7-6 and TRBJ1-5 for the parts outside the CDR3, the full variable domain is GAGVSQSPRYKVTKRGQDVALRCDPISGHVSLYWYRQALGQGPEFLTYFNYEAQQDKSGLPNDRFSAERPEGSISTLTIQRTEQRDSAMYRCASSLRAGRASNQPQHFGDGTRLSIL.

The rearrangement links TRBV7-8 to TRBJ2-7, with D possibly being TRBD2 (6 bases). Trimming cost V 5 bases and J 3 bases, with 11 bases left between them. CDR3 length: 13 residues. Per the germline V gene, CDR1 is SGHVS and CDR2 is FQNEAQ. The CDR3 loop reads CASSRKGLYEQYV. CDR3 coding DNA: TGTGCCAGCAGCCGGAAGGGACTCTACGAGCAGTACGTC.

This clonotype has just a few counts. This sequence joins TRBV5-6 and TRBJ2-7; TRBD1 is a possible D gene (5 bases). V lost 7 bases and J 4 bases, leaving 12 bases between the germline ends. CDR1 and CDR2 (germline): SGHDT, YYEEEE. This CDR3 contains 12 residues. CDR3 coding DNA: TGTGCCAGCCAAGGACACGAGTACGAGCAGTACTTC. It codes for CASQGHEYEQYF.

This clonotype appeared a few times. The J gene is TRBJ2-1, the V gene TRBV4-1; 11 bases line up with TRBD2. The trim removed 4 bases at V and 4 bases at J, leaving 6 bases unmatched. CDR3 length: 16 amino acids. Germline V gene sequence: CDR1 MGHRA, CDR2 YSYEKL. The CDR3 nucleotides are TGCGCCAGCAGCCGCCCTAGCGGGGGGCTTTACAATGAGCAGTTCTTC. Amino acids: CASSRPSGGLYNEQFF.

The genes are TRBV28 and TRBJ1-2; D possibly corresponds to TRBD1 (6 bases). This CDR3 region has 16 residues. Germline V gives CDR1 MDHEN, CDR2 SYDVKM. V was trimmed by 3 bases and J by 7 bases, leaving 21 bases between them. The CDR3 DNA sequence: TGTGCCAGCAGTTTGATTCTAGGGGGAGATCGTCTTGGCTACACCTTC. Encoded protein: CASSLILGGDRLGYTF.

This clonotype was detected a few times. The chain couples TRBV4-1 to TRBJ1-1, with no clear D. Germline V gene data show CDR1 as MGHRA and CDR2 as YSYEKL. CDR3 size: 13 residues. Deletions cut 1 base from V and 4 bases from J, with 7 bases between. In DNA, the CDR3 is TGCGCCAGCAGCCAAGTAATATTCACTGAAGCTTTCTTT. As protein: CASSQVIFTEAFF.

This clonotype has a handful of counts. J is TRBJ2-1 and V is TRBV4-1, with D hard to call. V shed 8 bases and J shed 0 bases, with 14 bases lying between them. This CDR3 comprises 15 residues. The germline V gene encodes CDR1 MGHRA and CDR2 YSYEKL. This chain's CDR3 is CASLGTVSSYNEQFF. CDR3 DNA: TGCGCCAGCCTAGGAACCGTAAGCTCCTACAATGAGCAGTTCTTC.

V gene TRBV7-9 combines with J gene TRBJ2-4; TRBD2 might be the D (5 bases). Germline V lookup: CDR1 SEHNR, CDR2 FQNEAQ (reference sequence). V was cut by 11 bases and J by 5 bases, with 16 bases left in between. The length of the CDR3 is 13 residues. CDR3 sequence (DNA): TGTGCCCAGCAAGTCCTCGGGGAAAACATTCAGTACTTC. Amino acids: CAQQVLGENIQYF.

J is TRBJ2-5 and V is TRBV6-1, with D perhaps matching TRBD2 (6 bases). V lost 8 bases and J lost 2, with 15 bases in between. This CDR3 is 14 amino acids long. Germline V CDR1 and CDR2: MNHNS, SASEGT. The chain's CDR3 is CASGLSGVQETQYF. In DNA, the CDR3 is TGTGCCAGCGGGCTTAGCGGAGTACAAGAGACCCAGTACTTC.

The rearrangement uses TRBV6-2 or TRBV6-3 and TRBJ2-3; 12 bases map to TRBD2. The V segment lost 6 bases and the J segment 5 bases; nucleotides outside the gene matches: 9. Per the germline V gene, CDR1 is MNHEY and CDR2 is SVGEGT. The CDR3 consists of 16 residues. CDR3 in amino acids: CASRRLAGDSGDTQYF. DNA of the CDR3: TGTGCCAGCAGAAGACTAGCGGGAGACAGCGGAGATACGCAGTATTTT.

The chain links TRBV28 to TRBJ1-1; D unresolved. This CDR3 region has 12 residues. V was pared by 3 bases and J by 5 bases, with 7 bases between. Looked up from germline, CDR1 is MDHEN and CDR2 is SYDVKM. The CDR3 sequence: CASSFVETEAFF. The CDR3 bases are TGTGCCAGCAGTTTCGTCGAAACTGAAGCTTTCTTT.